The entry below gives a single T cell receptor beta chain sequence along with its context. The time point denotes: sample taken at primary tumor resection. The study sequenced unsorted whole RNA from tumor, nontumor lung or frozen PBMC. The data are from a study of spatial heterogeneity in lung cancer. The CDR3 is 15 amino acids. Germline V gives CDR1 MDHEN, CDR2 SYDVKM. Trimming pared 3 bases from V and 5 bases from J, leaving 15 bases between. MiXCR, run by TCRdb on the 5' RACE reads, gives a single entry per CDR3 protein. The sample has roughly 82,000 distinct CDR3 sequences, around an eighth seen once.

This chain uses TRBV28 with TRBJ2-3; maybe TRBD2 (6 bases). This sequence was found in a male donor with early-stage non-small cell lung cancer. The sample was PBMCs, taken at surgery. CDR3 in amino acids: CASSLSAGRIDTQYF. The CDR3 DNA follows: TGTGCCAGCAGTTTGTCTGCCGGGAGAATAGATACGCAGTATTTT.